The TCR beta chain under discussion was sequenced for a study of T cells in Graves' hyperthyroidism and ophthalmopathy. On the study more broadly: The initial diagnosis was the point when peripheral blood was collected, ahead of any treatment. The study's findings and limits: Ophthalmopathy was identified by the model a median roughly six months ahead of onset. A model using 13 V-J features told ophthalmopathy apart from stable hyperthyroidism.

With regard to this clonotype: Its target is not known.

PBMCs were collected from an approximately 9.3 ml volume of fresh peripheral blood. TCR beta CDR3 sequences were amplified from RNA transcripts. Researchers ran a first-round RT-PCR on the TCR CDR3 using the HTBI primer set. TCRdb re-analysed the multiplex PCR reads in MiXCR, keeping a single row per CDR3 protein. The top ten hold under 40% of the sample, which has about 300,000 distinct CDR3 sequences, roughly 19% seen once. This TCR was sampled from a man in his forties or fifties with Graves' ophthalmopathy. Sequencing used blood.

This chain's CDR3 is CASSQDPHAGETQYF. CDR3 sequence (DNA): TGTGCCAGCAGCCAAGATCCCCACGCGGGAGAGACCCAGTACTTC. This chain uses TRBV14 with TRBJ2-5, with D possibly matching TRBD2 (5 bases). CDR3 size: 15 residues. The germline CDR1 and CDR2 sequences are SGHDN and FVKESK. V lost 0 bases to trimming and J lost 4 bases, with 12 bases between them.